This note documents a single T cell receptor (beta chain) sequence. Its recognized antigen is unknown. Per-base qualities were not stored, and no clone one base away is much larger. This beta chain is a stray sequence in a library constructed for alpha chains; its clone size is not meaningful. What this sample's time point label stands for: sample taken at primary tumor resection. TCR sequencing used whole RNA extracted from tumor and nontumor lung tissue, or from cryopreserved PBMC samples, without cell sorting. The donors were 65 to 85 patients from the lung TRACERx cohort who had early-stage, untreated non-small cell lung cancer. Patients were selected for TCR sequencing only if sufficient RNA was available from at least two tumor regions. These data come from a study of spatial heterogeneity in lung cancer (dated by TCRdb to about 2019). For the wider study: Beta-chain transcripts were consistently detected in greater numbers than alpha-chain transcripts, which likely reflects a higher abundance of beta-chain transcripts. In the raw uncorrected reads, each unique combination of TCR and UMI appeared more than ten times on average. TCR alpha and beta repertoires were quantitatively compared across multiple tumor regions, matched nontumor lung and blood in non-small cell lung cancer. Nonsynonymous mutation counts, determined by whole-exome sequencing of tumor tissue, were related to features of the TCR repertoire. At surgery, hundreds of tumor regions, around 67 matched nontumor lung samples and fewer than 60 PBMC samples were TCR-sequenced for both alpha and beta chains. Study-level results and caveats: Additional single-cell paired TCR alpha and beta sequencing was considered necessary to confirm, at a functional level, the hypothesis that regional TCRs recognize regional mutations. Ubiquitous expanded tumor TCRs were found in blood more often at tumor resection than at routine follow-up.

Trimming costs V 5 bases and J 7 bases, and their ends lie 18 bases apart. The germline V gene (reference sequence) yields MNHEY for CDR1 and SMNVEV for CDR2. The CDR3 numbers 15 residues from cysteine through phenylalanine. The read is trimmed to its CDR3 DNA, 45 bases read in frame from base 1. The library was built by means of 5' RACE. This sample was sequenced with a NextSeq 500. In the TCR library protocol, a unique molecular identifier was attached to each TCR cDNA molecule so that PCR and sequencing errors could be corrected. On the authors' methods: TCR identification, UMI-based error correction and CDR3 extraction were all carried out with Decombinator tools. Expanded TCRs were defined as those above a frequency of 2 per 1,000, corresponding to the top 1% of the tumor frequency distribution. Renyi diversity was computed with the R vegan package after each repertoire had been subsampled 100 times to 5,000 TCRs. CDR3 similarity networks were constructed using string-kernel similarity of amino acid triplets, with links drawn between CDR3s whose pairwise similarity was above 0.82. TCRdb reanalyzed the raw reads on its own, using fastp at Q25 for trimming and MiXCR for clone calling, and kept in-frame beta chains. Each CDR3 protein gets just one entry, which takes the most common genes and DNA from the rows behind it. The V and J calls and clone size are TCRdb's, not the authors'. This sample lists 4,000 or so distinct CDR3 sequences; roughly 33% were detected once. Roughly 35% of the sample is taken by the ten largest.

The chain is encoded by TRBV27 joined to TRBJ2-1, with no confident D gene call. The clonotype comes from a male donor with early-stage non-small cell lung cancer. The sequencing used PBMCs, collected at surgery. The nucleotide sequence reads TGTGCCAGCAGTCCTCGACAACAAGCCGTGAATGAGCAGTTCTTC. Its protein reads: CASSPRQQAVNEQFF.